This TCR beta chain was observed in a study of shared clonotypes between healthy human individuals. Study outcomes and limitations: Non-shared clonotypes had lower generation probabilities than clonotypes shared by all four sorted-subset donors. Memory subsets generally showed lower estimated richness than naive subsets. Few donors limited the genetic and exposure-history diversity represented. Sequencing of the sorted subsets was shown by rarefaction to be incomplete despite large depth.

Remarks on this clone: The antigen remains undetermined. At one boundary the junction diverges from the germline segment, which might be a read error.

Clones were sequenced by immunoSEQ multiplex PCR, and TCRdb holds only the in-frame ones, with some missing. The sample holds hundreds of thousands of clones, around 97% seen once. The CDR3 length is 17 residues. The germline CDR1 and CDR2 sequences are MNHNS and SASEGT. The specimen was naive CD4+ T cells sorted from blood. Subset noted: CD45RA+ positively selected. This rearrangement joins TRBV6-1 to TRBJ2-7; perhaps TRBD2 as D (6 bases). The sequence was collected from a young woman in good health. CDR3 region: CASREVRGRRDSYEQYF. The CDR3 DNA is TGTGCCAGCAGAGAAGTCCGGGGCCGGCGGGACTCCTACGAGCAGTACTTC.